This T cell receptor beta chain was profiled in a study of OX40 agonist ivuxolimab in advanced cancers. Findings and caveats of the study: What antigens the expanded peripheral T cells recognized was never established.

Profiling relied on immunoSEQ multiplex PCR, and the TCRdb table lists in-frame clones only, not all of them. The sample lists fewer than 50,000 clones; more than 60% were seen once. Turning to this clone: Its specificity is unknown.

The V gene's germline CDR1 is SGHTA and CDR2 FQGNSA. Losses at the gene ends were 5 bases for V and 7 bases for J; bases not matched to a gene: 10. The CDR3 covers 15 residues. Source: CD4+ or CD8+ T cells sorted from blood, taken in a trial of the OX40 agonist ivuxolimab. This receptor was identified in an adult with an advanced solid tumor such as melanoma, head and neck, liver or kidney cancer. The chain has TRBV7-2 and TRBJ1-5; the match to TRBD1 covers 8 bases. DNA of the CDR3: TGTGCCAGCAGCAAGCAGACAGGGGAAGGCCAGCCCCAGCATTTT. It translates to CASSKQTGEGQPQHF. The full variable domain, in which reference TRBV7-2 and TRBJ1-5 provide the parts outside the CDR3, is GAGVSQSPSNKVTEKGKDVELRCDPISGHTALYWYRQSLGQGLEFLIYFQGNSAPDKSGLPSDRFSAERTGGSVSTLTIQRTQQEDSAVYLCASSKQTGEGQPQHFGDGTRLSIL.